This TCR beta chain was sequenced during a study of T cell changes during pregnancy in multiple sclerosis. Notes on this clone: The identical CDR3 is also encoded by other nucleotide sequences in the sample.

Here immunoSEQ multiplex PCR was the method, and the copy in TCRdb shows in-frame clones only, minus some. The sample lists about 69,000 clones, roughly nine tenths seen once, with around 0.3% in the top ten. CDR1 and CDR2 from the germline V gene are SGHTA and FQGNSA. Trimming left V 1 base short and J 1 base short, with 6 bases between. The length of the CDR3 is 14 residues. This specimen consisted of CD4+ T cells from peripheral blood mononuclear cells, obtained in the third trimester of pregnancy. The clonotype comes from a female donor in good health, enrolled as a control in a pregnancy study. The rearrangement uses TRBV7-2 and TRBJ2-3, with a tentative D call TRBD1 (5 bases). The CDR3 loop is CASSLGRGTDTQYF. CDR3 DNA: TGTGCCAGCAGCTTAGGCAGGGGCACAGATACGCAGTATTTT.